The clone carrying this T cell receptor (beta chain) has only one observation. V trimming: 3 bases; J trimming: 1 base; junction bases outside the gene matches: 9. The CDR3 contains 17 residues. Germline V gives CDR1 LNHNV, CDR2 YYDKDF (reference sequence). Each PCR reaction had synthetic TCR analog templates spiked into it. Measured with immunoSEQ multiplex PCR; TCRdb has only the in-frame clones, and not every one. The data hold more than 35,000 clones, with 90% observed a single time. The data originate from a study of PD-L1 blockade in urothelial cancer. Study context: Patients arrived having already received 0 to 3 prior chemotherapy regimens. Researchers looked at the blood 3 weeks (second dose) and 6 weeks after treatment began. Blood samples contained a median about 150,000 T cells.

This specimen consisted of PBMCs, obtained around atezolizumab (anti-PD-L1) treatment. The clonotype comes from a man aged 70 or older with urothelial cancer. This chain uses TRBV15 with TRBJ1-2; 9 bases are a match to TRBD1. CDR3 sequence: CATSRRFGDRDNYGYTF. The CDR3 coding sequence is TGTGCCACCAGCAGGAGGTTTGGGGACAGGGATAACTATGGCTACACCTTC. Filled out from reference TRBV15 and TRBJ1-2, the complete variable domain reads DAMVIQNPRYQVTQFGKPVTLSCSQTLNHNVMYWYQQKSSQAPKLLFHYYDKDFNNEADTPDNFQSRRPNTSFCFLDIRSPGLGDTAMYLCATSRRFGDRDNYGYTFGSGTRLTVV.